This TCR beta chain was observed in a study of shared clonotypes between healthy human individuals. Study-level background: Those who served as donors were a couple of women and three men between the ages of 18 and 49.

Each cell subset's genomic DNA was divided evenly among several immunoSEQ plates. Profiled with immunoSEQ multiplex PCR; TCRdb holds only in-frame clones, not every one. The data show over a million clones, with around 75% seen just once and around 1.4% held by the top ten. Study results and caveats: Generation probabilities of non-shared clonotypes were lower (relative to those shared by all four donors).

The CDR3 is made up of 18 amino acids. Trimming removed 5 bases from V and 0 bases from J, with 19 bases in between. CDR1 is SEHNR and CDR2 is FQNEAQ in the germline V gene (reference sequence). The split of CD4+ cells yielded CD45RA+ naive and CD45RA-negative memory subsets. Notes on this clone: Its matching antigen is unknown.

This chain uses TRBV7-9 with TRBJ2-2, with a weak D call TRBD2 (6 bases). The clonotype was recovered from a young man in good health. Sequenced input: memory CD4+ T cells sorted from blood. The subset: CD45RA-negative fraction. CDR3 DNA: TGTGCCAGCAGCCCCGGGGATGGTAGCGGTACGAACACCGGGGAGCTGTTTTTT. Translated, it gives CASSPGDGSGTNTGELFF.